The clone carrying this TCR beta chain has at least ten counts. Its specificity is not known. Germline values: CDR1 DFQATT, CDR2 SNEGSKA (reference sequence). Trimming shortened V by 0 bases and J by 8 bases, and 10 bases separated the two germline ends. The CDR3 consists of 12 residues. Researchers took RNA transcripts and amplified the TCR beta CDR3 regions from them. RT-PCR in the first round (using the HTBI primer set) targeted the TCR CDR3. Each CDR3 protein gets one entry after TCRdb re-called the multiplex PCR reads with MiXCR. There are hundreds of thousands of distinct CDR3 sequences in the sample; 11% to 15% occur only once, and more than 8.5% lies in the top ten. These data come from a study of T cells in Graves' hyperthyroidism and ophthalmopathy. General study points: Among clonotypes expanded in thyroid above 0.001, most were also found in blood.

This chain joins TRBV20-1 and TRBJ1-2; D unclear. Sequenced input: blood. This sequence was found in a woman aged 18-29 years with Graves' hyperthyroidism. The CDR3 reads CSAREAQGGYTF. The CDR3 region has the DNA TGCAGTGCTAGAGAGGCCCAAGGAGGCTACACCTTC.